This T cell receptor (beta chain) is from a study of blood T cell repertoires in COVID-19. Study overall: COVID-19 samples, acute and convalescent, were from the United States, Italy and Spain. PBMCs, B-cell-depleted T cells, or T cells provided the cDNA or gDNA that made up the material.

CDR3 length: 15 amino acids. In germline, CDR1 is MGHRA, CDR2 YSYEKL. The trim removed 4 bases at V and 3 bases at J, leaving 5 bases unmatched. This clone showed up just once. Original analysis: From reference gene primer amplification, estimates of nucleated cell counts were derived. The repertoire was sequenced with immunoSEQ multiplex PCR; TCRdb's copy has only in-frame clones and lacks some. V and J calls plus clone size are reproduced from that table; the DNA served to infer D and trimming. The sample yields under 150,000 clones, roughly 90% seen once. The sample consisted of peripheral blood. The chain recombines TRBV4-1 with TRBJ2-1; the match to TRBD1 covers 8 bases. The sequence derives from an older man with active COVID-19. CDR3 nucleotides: TGCGCCAGCAGCCTGACAGGGGCAGGCTACAATGAGCAGTTCTTC. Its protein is CASSLTGAGYNEQFF.